The clone carrying this T cell receptor beta chain was seen a few times. Its antigen is still unknown. The record originates from a study of blood T cells in healthy people across ages. General observations from the study: One million T cells yielded diversity estimates that were considered underestimates. The fall in TCR beta diversity per million T cells was roughly linear with age. Long-lived and aged donors differed, with more naive CD4+ cells and higher diversity in the long-lived.

The ends lost 6 bases at V and 0 bases at J; junction bases unmatched: 7. The CDR3 contains 15 residues. Germline V gene sequence: CDR1 MNHEY, CDR2 SVGAGI. Then a second PCR, running roughly 7 to 11 cycles, was carried out with a sample-barcoded 5' primer and a J-beta primer mix. Each of the samples gave a minimum of 2.5 million paired-end reads that contained CDR3. TCRdb re-called the 5' RACE reads with MiXCR, one entry per CDR3 protein. The sample includes about 1.6 million distinct CDR3 sequences, about 32% of them seen just once. The origin of this receptor is a woman aged 25 to 39 in good health. The sample comprised blood. The rearrangement uses TRBV6-5 and TRBJ2-7; 8 nucleotides line up with TRBD2. The CDR3 loop is CASRGPAGVSYEQYF. CDR3 sequence (DNA): TGTGCCAGCAGGGGTCCAGCGGGAGTCTCCTACGAGCAGTACTTC.